The 20 T cell receptor beta chains in this list originate from one sample, sequenced in a study of blood T cell repertoires in COVID-19. The assay was immunoSEQ multiplex PCR, and TCRdb's table has in-frame clones only and misses some. The sample consists of a few hundred thousand clones, nearly 90% of them appearing once. Material: PBMCs or T cells enriched from blood (not recorded which). The source is a woman aged 30 to 39 who had recovered from COVID-19.

The rearrangement uses TRBV7-8 and TRBJ1-2; TRBD1 matches 8 bases. Germline V gene data show CDR1 as SGHVS and CDR2 as FQNEAQ. J gave up 2 bases and V 1 base, and 9 bases lay outside the gene matches. CDR3 size: 17 residues. The CDR3 DNA sequence: TGTGCCAGCAGCTTAGGGGGGACAGGTCGGGGCAACTATGGCTACACCTTC. Translated, it gives CASSLGGTGRGNYGYTF.

This clone was counted a single time. This chain links TRBV12-5 with TRBJ1-5; a possible D gene is TRBD1 (5 bases). Deletions cut 5 bases from V and 6 bases from J, with 17 bases between. The germline V gene encodes CDR1 LGHNT and CDR2 FRNRAP. This CDR3 has 15 residues. This CDR3 reads CASGTNRAGGQPQHF. The CDR3 coding sequence is TGTGCTAGTGGTACTAACCGGGCGGGGGGTCAGCCCCAGCATTTT.

V is TRBV7-2 and J is TRBJ2-2; 7 positions agree with TRBD2. Germline loops: CDR1 SGHTA, CDR2 FQGNSA. The ends lost 5 bases at V and 5 bases at J; junction bases unmatched: 8. This CDR3 has 15 amino acids. The CDR3 region is CASSPGGGSTGELFF. Written as DNA, the CDR3 is TGTGCCAGCAGCCCGGGGGGAGGGAGTACCGGGGAGCTGTTTTTT.

This chain connects TRBV4-1 to TRBJ2-3, with a tentative D call TRBD1 (6 bases). Germline CDR1 is MGHRA and CDR2 is YSYEKL. The CDR3 runs 16 residues. The germline V and J ends were trimmed by 2 bases and 2 bases, with 14 bases remaining between them. The CDR3, as DNA: TGCGCCAGCAGCCAACGCCTAGCAGGGGACACAGATACGCAGTATTTT. This gives the protein CASSQRLAGDTDTQYF.

The chain combines TRBV7-9 with TRBJ1-2, with 9 bases that match TRBD1. The CDR3 loop spans 14 amino acids. The germline V gene encodes CDR1 SEHNR and CDR2 FQNEAQ (reference sequence). J was trimmed by 5 bases and V by 5 bases; bases with no gene match: 6. The CDR3 DNA sequence: TGTGCCAGCAGCGCGGGACAGGGAGAGTATGGCTACACCTTC. The encoded protein is CASSAGQGEYGYTF. Full variable domain (outside the CDR3, taken from reference TRBV7-9 and TRBJ1-2): DTGVSQNPRHKITKRGQNVTFRCDPISEHNRLYWYRQTLGQGPEFLTYFQNEAQLEKSRLLSDRFSAERPKGSFSTLEIQRTEQGDSAMYLCASSAGQGEYGYTFGSGTRLTVV.

The chain employs TRBV5-1 and TRBJ2-3, with D possibly matching TRBD1 (6 bases). The CDR3 length is 17 residues. The germline V gene has CDR1 SGHRS and CDR2 YFSETQ. Between the trimmed V and J ends, which lost 1 base and 0 bases, there was a span of 15 bases. CDR3 residues: CASSLFTDSVSTDTQYF. In DNA, the CDR3 is TGCGCCAGCAGCTTGTTTACGGACAGTGTTAGCACAGATACGCAGTATTTT.

V usage is TRBV18 and J usage is TRBJ2-1, with 9 bases identical to TRBD1. Trimming removed 3 bases from V and 7 bases from J; junction bases left unmatched: 7. The CDR3 consists of 15 residues. Germline assignment: CDR1 KGHSH and CDR2 LQKENI. The chain's CDR3 is CASSPHGTGNNEQFF. The DNA of the CDR3 is TGTGCCAGCTCACCTCACGGGACAGGGAATAATGAGCAGTTCTTC.

This chain uses TRBV9 with TRBJ1-1; tentative D call: TRBD1 (6 bases). V was clipped by 0 bases and J by 2 bases, with 8 bases between them. There are 14 residues in the CDR3. Germline assignment: CDR1 SGDLS and CDR2 YYNGEE. In DNA form, the CDR3 reads TGTGCCAGCAGCGTAGATGGGGGCAACACTGAAGCTTTCTTT. As protein: CASSVDGGNTEAFF.

J is TRBJ1-4 and V is TRBV18; 9 bases line up with TRBD1. Looked up from germline, CDR1 is KGHSH and CDR2 is LQKENI. The CDR3 runs to 19 residues. After removal of 1 base from V and 7 bases from J, the junction contained 16 bases not matched to a gene. The CDR3: CASSPLLTGTGMDVEKLFF. The CDR3 DNA reads as TGTGCCAGCTCACCACTACTGACTGGGACAGGGATGGACGTTGAAAAACTGTTTTTT.

The chain carries TRBV7-9 and TRBJ2-2; 9 nucleotides agree with TRBD1. This CDR3 is built from 16 residues. V dropped 5 bases and J dropped 3; count of bases not matched to a gene: 7. Germline CDR1 reads SEHNR; CDR2 reads FQNEAQ (reference sequence). CDR3 protein: CASSPRGQGDTGELFF. CDR3 nucleotide sequence: TGTGCCAGCAGCCCCCGGGGACAGGGAGACACCGGGGAGCTGTTTTTT.

This clone has just one count. The V and J genes are TRBV6-2 or TRBV6-3 and TRBJ2-7; 7 bases agree with TRBD2. The CDR3 contains 17 residues. After removal of 2 bases from V and 1 base from J, the junction contained 11 bases not matched to a gene. In germline, CDR1 is MNHEY, CDR2 SVGEGT. The CDR3 loop is CASSYGGGGLKSYEQYF. The CDR3, as DNA: TGTGCCAGCAGTTACGGAGGCGGGGGACTAAAGTCCTACGAGCAGTACTTC.

The rearrangement joins TRBV10-2 to TRBJ1-6; a weak D match, TRBD1 (6 bases). The CDR3 covers 14 residues. CDR1 and CDR2 (germline): WSHSY, SAAADI. The V end lost 3 bases, the J end lost 7 bases, and 10 bases lay between the germline ends. This chain's CDR3 is CASSEGQGNSPLHF. For the CDR3, the DNA is TGCGCCAGCAGTGAAGGTCAGGGGAATTCACCCCTCCACTTT.

This sequence joins TRBV15 and TRBJ1-1; D not certain. The germline V and J ends were trimmed by 8 bases and 1 base, with 14 bases remaining between them. The CDR3 spans 14 residues. Germline CDR1 is LNHNV and CDR2 is YYDKDF (reference sequence). In DNA form, the CDR3 reads TGTGCCACCCGTACCGATGCGGGGAACACTGAAGCTTTCTTT. Translation gives CATRTDAGNTEAFF.

This clone was seen only once. The chain links TRBV30 to TRBJ1-3; the match to TRBD1 covers 8 bases. The V gene's germline CDR1 is GTSNPN and CDR2 SVGIG (reference sequence). The CDR3 is 12 amino acids. V shed 0 bases, J shed 8 bases, and the junction held 0 bases outside the gene matches. Here the CDR3 reads CAWSVQGDTIYF. DNA for the CDR3: TGTGCCTGGAGTGTACAGGGGGACACCATATATTTT.

This clone was seen a single time. In DNA form, the CDR3 reads TGTGCCAGCAGCGCTTCACCGGGACTTACGGGCGGCTACGAGCAGTACTTC. This sequence encodes CASSASPGLTGGYEQYF. V and J are TRBV9 and TRBJ2-7; D might be TRBD2 (6 bases). There are 17 residues in the CDR3. Germline CDR1 and CDR2: SGDLS and YYNGEE. Trimming cost V 3 bases and J 3 bases, with 22 bases left between them.

The chain recombines TRBV20-1 with TRBJ2-3, with a tentative D call TRBD2 (6 bases). The CDR3 length is 14 residues. Germline V gene sequence: CDR1 DFQATT, CDR2 SNEGSKA (reference sequence). Trimming stripped 3 bases from V and 0 bases from J, with 10 bases between. DNA of the CDR3: TGCAGTGCTAGTTGGGACTCCAGCACAGATACGCAGTATTTT. Its protein is CSASWDSSTDTQYF.

The V call is TRBV13, the J call TRBJ2-7, with 7 bases lining up with TRBD1. The ends lost 5 bases at V and 5 bases at J; junction bases unmatched: 15. The germline CDR1 and CDR2 sequences are PRHDT and FYEKMQ (reference sequence). The CDR3 totals 16 residues. The CDR3: CASSPRILDRANEQYF. In DNA, the CDR3 is TGTGCCAGCAGCCCCCGAATCCTCGACAGGGCGAACGAGCAGTACTTC.

The V gene is TRBV6-5, the J gene TRBJ2-7; the D gene is possibly TRBD2 (6 bases). The CDR3 spans 12 residues. In germline, CDR1 is MNHEY, CDR2 SVGAGI. Trimming took 1 base from V and 6 from J, leaving 7 bases between them. CDR3 DNA: TGTGCCAGCAGTTACTTGGGGGGCGAGCAGTACTTC. This codes for CASSYLGGEQYF.

V and J are TRBV4-2 and TRBJ2-3, with 10 bases fitting TRBD2. V gave up 3 bases and J gave up 3 bases; unmatched junction bases: 9. From germline, CDR1 is LGHNA and CDR2 YNFKEQ. CDR3 length: 17 residues. CDR3 in amino acids: CASSQAFSGGTTDTQYF. CDR3 nucleotides: TGTGCCAGCAGCCAGGCGTTTAGCGGGGGGACAACAGATACGCAGTATTTT.

The chain uses TRBV2 and TRBJ1-2, with D possibly matching TRBD1 (6 bases). Trimming cost V 3 bases and J 7 bases, with 15 bases left between them. This CDR3 has 14 residues. Germline assignment: CDR1 SNHLY and CDR2 FYNNEI. The CDR3 protein is CASSDLAKGGGYTF. CDR3 in DNA: TGTGCCAGCAGTGATTTAGCCAAAGGGGGTGGCTACACCTTC.